This TCR beta chain was sequenced for a study of T cell changes during pregnancy in multiple sclerosis. Generated by immunoSEQ multiplex PCR, the TCRdb table keeps only in-frame clones and is missing some. This sample has about 40,000 clones, with about 90% found just once. The V gene lost 1 base and the J gene lost 7 bases, with 14 bases spanning the gap. The CDR3 is made up of 15 amino acids. The germline CDR1 and CDR2 sequences are SEHNR and FQNEAQ (reference sequence). The source was CD4+ T cells from peripheral blood mononuclear cells, collected in the second trimester of pregnancy. V usage is TRBV7-9 and J usage is TRBJ2-1, with D tentatively TRBD1 (5 bases). This TCR was recovered from a female donor in good health, enrolled as a control in a pregnancy study. CDR3 residues: CASSLGLGGANEQFF. In DNA form, the CDR3 reads TGTGCCAGCAGCTTAGGTCTAGGTGGGGCGAATGAGCAGTTCTTC. Together with reference TRBV7-9 and TRBJ2-1, the CDR3 gives the full variable domain: DTGVSQNPRHKITKRGQNVTFRCDPISEHNRLYWYRQTLGQGPEFLTYFQNEAQLEKSRLLSDRFSAERPKGSFSTLEIQRTEQGDSAMYLCASSLGLGGANEQFFGPGTRLTVL.